These 26 T cell receptor beta chains were sequenced from one sample in a study of blood T cell repertoires in COVID-19 (dated by TCRdb to the early 2020s). The method was the immunoSEQ multiplex PCR assay. Held by TCRdb, this immuneACCESS table contains in-frame sequences only and omits some clones. Under half of the omission traces to an unresolved V gene where checked; the cause of the rest is unknown. The sample has some 120,000 clones on record, approximately 80% of them singletons. About 10% of the sample lies in the top ten. Material for sequencing was peripheral blood. The receptors originated from a human donor in a cohort sampled during active COVID-19.

This chain uses TRBV5-4 with TRBJ2-7; unclear D gene. The V end lost 0 bases, the J end lost 2 bases, and 9 bases lay between the germline ends. Germline CDR1 reads SGHNT; CDR2 reads YYREEE (reference sequence). The CDR3 consists of 14 residues. The CDR3 DNA follows: TGTGCCAGCAGCTTGGAGGTCGACACCTACGAGCAGTACTTC. Translation gives CASSLEVDTYEQYF.

This clone was counted between two and nine times. V gene TRBV9 combines with J gene TRBJ2-7, with TRBD2 matching 9 bases. V shed 5 bases and J 0 bases; nucleotides not matched to a gene: 0. The CDR3 length is 13 residues. Germline CDR1 SGDLS, CDR2 YYNGEE. DNA for the CDR3: TGTGCCAGCAGTAGCGGGAGCTCCTACGAGCAGTACTTC. This encodes CASSSGSSYEQYF.

V and J are TRBV5-6 and TRBJ1-1; a possible D gene is TRBD1 (6 bases). With 1 base removed from V and 5 bases from J, the gap between germline ends came to 15 bases. Germline CDR1 SGHDT, CDR2 YYEEEE. The CDR3 runs 15 residues. The CDR3 spells CASSLPAQRGTEAFF. CDR3 in DNA: TGTGCCAGCAGCTTGCCGGCCCAGAGGGGGACTGAAGCTTTCTTT.

The chain has TRBV27 and TRBJ2-7; a weak D match, TRBD1 (6 bases). CDR3 length: 13 amino acids. With 5 bases removed from V and 2 bases from J, the gap between germline ends came to 10 bases. Looked up from germline, CDR1 is MNHEY and CDR2 is SMNVEV (reference sequence). This chain's CDR3 is CASSRDTPYEQYF. CDR3 nucleotides: TGTGCCAGCAGTCGGGACACCCCCTACGAGCAGTACTTC.

The V and J genes are TRBV6-6 and TRBJ2-2, with 8 bases lining up with TRBD1. The CDR3 consists of 15 residues. With 7 bases clipped from V and 7 bases from J, the junction kept 11 bases outside the gene matches. The V gene's germline CDR1 is MNHNY and CDR2 SVGAGI (reference sequence). This CDR3 reads CASTNSPGGLGELFF. The CDR3 bases are TGTGCCAGCACCAACTCCCCAGGGGGCCTCGGGGAGCTGTTTTTT.

The genes are TRBV7-9 and TRBJ1-3; D uncertain. V was trimmed by 8 bases and J by 0 bases, leaving 14 bases between them. The CDR3 extends over 15 amino acids. The germline V gene has CDR1 SEHNR and CDR2 FQNEAQ (reference sequence). CDR3 sequence reads: CASSPSGISGNTIYF. The CDR3 nucleotides are TGTGCCAGCTCCCCTTCAGGAATCTCTGGAAACACCATATATTTT.

For this clone: At one boundary the junction diverges from the germline segment, which might be a read error. V usage is TRBV28 and J usage is TRBJ1-1, with D unclear. The CDR3 runs to 10 residues. Per germline, CDR1 MDHEN and CDR2 SYDVKM. This chain's CDR3 is CGTLNTEAFF. CDR3 DNA sequence: TGCGGTACCCTGAACACTGAAGCTTTCTTT.

This clone has just one count. The V and J genes are TRBV27 and TRBJ1-2; 9 bases are shared with TRBD1. V was clipped by 4 bases and J by 5 bases; unmatched bases: 5. This CDR3 is built from 14 residues. From germline, CDR1 is MNHEY and CDR2 SMNVEV (reference sequence). CDR3: CASSSPGTGYGYTF. CDR3 DNA sequence: TGTGCCAGCAGTTCCCCCGGGACAGGGTATGGCTACACCTTC.

The V and J genes are TRBV7-2 and TRBJ2-7; 14 bases are a match to TRBD2. Germline loops: CDR1 SGHTA, CDR2 FQGNSA. The V and J ends lost 5 bases and 9 bases, in that order; junction bases with no gene match: 6. This CDR3 has 14 amino acids. The DNA of the CDR3 is TGTGCCAGCAGCATGGGACTAGCGGGAGTAGGGCAGTACTTC. It codes for CASSMGLAGVGQYF.

This clone occurred once. This sequence joins TRBV3-1 (or the pseudogene TRBV3-2) and TRBJ1-5; TRBD1 matches 7 bases. CDR1 is LGHDT and CDR2 is YNNKEL in the germline V gene (reference sequence). V lost 4 bases, J lost 6 bases, and 3 bases stayed unmatched. The CDR3 sequence is 13 residues long. The CDR3 spells CASSLGTAQPQHF. CDR3 bases: TGTGCCAGCAGCCTAGGGACAGCTCAGCCCCAGCATTTT.

The J gene is TRBJ2-7, the V gene TRBV30, with D perhaps TRBD2 (5 bases). The CDR3 is 15 residues long. The V end was cut by 0 bases, the J end by 3 bases, with 15 bases between. Looked up from germline, CDR1 is GTSNPN and CDR2 is SVGIG (reference sequence). The DNA for the CDR3 is TGTGCCTGGAGTGTATTTGGGCTAGCTCTCTACGAGCAGTACTTC. Translating it yields CAWSVFGLALYEQYF.

This clone was seen a handful of times. The chain combines TRBV28 with TRBJ1-5, with TRBD1 matching over 9 bases. Looked up from germline, CDR1 is MDHEN and CDR2 is SYDVKM. Germline trimming cut 5 bases from V and 7 bases from J; bases unmatched to any gene: 9. The CDR3 runs to 15 residues. CDR3 in amino acids: CASSDKQGAWQPQHF. The CDR3 coding sequence is TGTGCCAGCAGTGACAAACAGGGGGCATGGCAGCCCCAGCATTTT. Supplemented by reference TRBV28 and TRBJ1-5, the full variable domain reads DVKVTQSSRYLVKRTGEKVFLECVQDMDHENMFWYRQDPGLGLRLIYFSYDVKMKEKGDIPEGYSVSREKKERFSLILESASTNQTSMYLCASSDKQGAWQPQHFGDGTRLSIL.

The V call is TRBV24-1, the J call TRBJ1-1; 8 positions agree with TRBD1. The CDR3 is made up of 11 amino acids. V lost 7 bases and J lost 9; bases outside the gene matches: 3. CDR1 is KGHDR, CDR2 SFDVKD, per germline. The DNA of the CDR3 is TGTGCCACCAGACAGGGGGGTCAAGCTTTCTTT. The encoded protein is CATRQGGQAFF.

This chain uses TRBV4-3 with TRBJ1-2; no definite D call. This CDR3 is 14 amino acids long. Germline V gene sequence: CDR1 LGHNA, CDR2 YSLEER. Trimming shortened V by 1 base and J by 5 bases, and 11 bases separated the two germline ends. CDR3 DNA sequence: TGCGCCAGCAGCCAAGTTGTGGCGGGTTATGGCTACACCTTC. Residues: CASSQVVAGYGYTF.

This chain uses TRBV6-5 with TRBJ2-1; no clear D gene. With 8 bases removed from V and 5 bases from J, the gap between germline ends came to 7 bases. CDR3 length: 11 amino acids. In germline, CDR1 is MNHEY, CDR2 SVGAGI. CDR3 region: CASSTNNEQFF. Written as DNA, the CDR3 is TGTGCCAGCTCTACTAACAATGAGCAGTTCTTC.

V usage is TRBV6-6 and J usage is TRBJ1-2, with 9 bases matching TRBD1. CDR1 is MNHNY and CDR2 is SVGAGI in the germline V gene (reference sequence). The CDR3 extends over 14 amino acids. Trimming took 7 bases from V and 10 from J; bases not matched to a gene: 13. The CDR3 DNA reads TGTGCCAGCACCTTAGGCCTCACAGGGGGCGACTACACCTTC. Protein: CASTLGLTGGDYTF.

This rearrangement joins TRBV4-3 to TRBJ1-1; perhaps TRBD1 as D (5 bases). Deletions cut 2 bases from V and 3 bases from J, with 13 bases between. CDR3 length: 15 amino acids. Germline lookup yields CDR1 LGHNA and CDR2 YSLEER. Here the CDR3 reads CASSQTPGGDTEAFF. In DNA, the CDR3 is TGCGCCAGCAGCCAAACCCCGGGGGGGGACACTGAAGCTTTCTTT.

This clone has a handful of counts. J is TRBJ2-7 and V is TRBV29-1; 10 positions agree with TRBD2. The CDR3 spans 13 residues. Germline-derived CDR1 and CDR2 are SQVTM and ANQGSEA. V was clipped by 7 bases and J by 3 bases; unmatched bases: 6. The CDR3: CSALLAGFYEQYF. CDR3 nucleotide sequence: TGCAGCGCCCTACTAGCGGGGTTCTACGAGCAGTACTTC.

The chain uses TRBV7-8 and TRBJ2-7; 12 positions agree with TRBD2. Per the germline V gene, CDR1 is SGHVS and CDR2 is FQNEAQ. This CDR3 has 15 residues. The V and J ends lost 7 bases and 4 bases, in that order; junction bases with no gene match: 8. In DNA, the CDR3 is TGTGCCAGCACCAAAGGACTAGCGGGATTGTACGAGCAGTACTTC. Encoded protein: CASTKGLAGLYEQYF.

The rearrangement joins TRBV18 to TRBJ2-2; D remains unclear. The CDR3 extends over 16 amino acids. The germline V gene encodes CDR1 KGHSH and CDR2 LQKENI. Trimming removed 0 bases at V and 0 bases at J, with 8 bases between. The CDR3 protein is CASSPPRLANTGELFF. CDR3 coding DNA: TGTGCCAGCTCACCACCGAGGCTAGCGAACACCGGGGAGCTGTTTTTT.

The J gene is TRBJ1-2, the V gene TRBV28; 9 nucleotides align to TRBD1. Germline V gives CDR1 MDHEN, CDR2 SYDVKM. This CDR3 comprises 12 residues. After removal of 9 bases from V and 3 bases from J, the junction contained 2 bases not matched to a gene. The CDR3 is CASTGGYYGYTF. The CDR3 region has the DNA TGTGCCAGTACAGGGGGCTACTATGGCTACACCTTC.

The chain couples TRBV29-1 to TRBJ1-2; D possibly corresponds to TRBD1 (6 bases). The germline V and J ends were trimmed by 0 bases and 4 bases, with 9 bases remaining between them. This CDR3 has 13 residues. CDR1 SQVTM and CDR2 ANQGSEA come from the germline V gene. The CDR3, as DNA: TGCAGCGTTGAAGAGGGGGCTGGCTATGGCTACACCTTC. Protein: CSVEEGAGYGYTF. The complete variable domain, with remaining parts taken from reference TRBV29-1 and TRBJ1-2, reads SAVISQKPSRDICQRGTSLTIQCQVDSQVTMMFWYRQQPGQSLTLIATANQGSEATYESGFVIDKFPISRPNLTFSTLTVSNMSPEDSSIYLCSVEEGAGYGYTFGSGTRLTVV.

This chain links TRBV30 with TRBJ1-2, with TRBD1 matching over 9 bases. This CDR3 comprises 14 residues. Germline-derived CDR1 and CDR2 are GTSNPN and SVGIG (reference sequence). V shed 4 bases, J shed 8 bases, and the junction held 11 bases outside the gene matches. The CDR3 nucleotides read TGTGCCTGGAATACCGGGACAGGGTCGGGGGGCTACACCTTC. Its translation: CAWNTGTGSGGYTF. Together with reference TRBV30 and TRBJ1-2, the CDR3 gives the full variable domain: SQTIHQWPATLVQPVGSPLSLECTVEGTSNPNLYWYRQAAGRGLQLLFYSVGIGQISSEVPQNLSASRPQDRQFILSSKKLLLSDSGFYLCAWNTGTGSGGYTFGSGTRLTVV.

The V gene is TRBV18, the J gene TRBJ2-1; 7 nucleotides match TRBD1. Trimming removed 3 bases from V and 1 base from J; junction bases left unmatched: 3. CDR1 and CDR2 from the germline V gene are KGHSH and LQKENI. The CDR3 contains 15 residues. The CDR3 is CASSPWTGSYNEQFF. CDR3 bases: TGTGCCAGCTCACCTTGGACAGGTTCCTACAATGAGCAGTTCTTC.

The chain couples TRBV28 to TRBJ2-1, with TRBD2 identical over 12 bases. Unmatched junction bases numbered 6, after V lost 8 bases and J lost 7 bases. Germline CDR1 MDHEN, CDR2 SYDVKM. The CDR3 loop spans 14 amino acids. The CDR3 protein is CASLGLAGRNEQFF. CDR3 coding DNA: TGTGCCAGCCTCGGACTAGCGGGACGGAATGAGCAGTTCTTC.

The chain links TRBV21-1 to TRBJ1-6. TRBV21-1 is a known pseudogene. The CDR3 is 15 residues long. CDR3 in amino acids: CASSKGESYNSPLHF. CDR3 DNA sequence: TGTGCCAGCAGCAAAGGGGAGTCCTATAATTCACCCCTCCACTTT.